This TCR beta chain was found in a study of OX40 agonist ivuxolimab in advanced cancers. This CDR3 has 14 amino acids. Germline V gene lookup returns CDR1 MNHNS and CDR2 SASEGT. V was clipped by 8 bases and J by 2 bases, with 10 bases between them. Measured with immunoSEQ multiplex PCR; TCRdb has only the in-frame clones, and not every one. This sample has about 65,000 clones, with approximately 89% found just once. The sample was CD4+ or CD8+ T cells sorted from blood, taken in a trial of the OX40 agonist ivuxolimab. V usage is TRBV6-1 and J usage is TRBJ2-6; D remains unclear. The TCR sequence derives from an adult with an advanced solid tumor such as melanoma, head and neck, liver or kidney cancer. The CDR3, as DNA: TGTGCCAGCGGGATGGCAACTGGGGCCAACGTCCTGACTTTC. Encoded protein: CASGMATGANVLTF.